Described below is a single TCR beta chain sequence and its context. Its antigen is currently not known. Base qualities are not recorded, but no much larger clone differs from it by a single base. Using the deep immunoSEQ assay, multiplex PCR amplified TCR CDR3 regions from genomic DNA. Extracted genomic DNA from each cell subset was spread evenly across all wells of several immunoSEQ 96-well plates, with each plate serving as a replicate. For sorted subsets, each replicate PCR was loaded with roughly 200 ng genomic DNA, equivalent to 30,000 or so T cell genomes. Purified libraries were measured with a Qubit 3.0 fluorometer, size-checked on a Bioanalyzer 2100, and measured again with the KAPA Library Quantification kit. A separate single-read 150-cycle Illumina NextSeq 550 flow cell was used to sequence each immunoSEQ 96-well plate. Regarding the original processing steps: The immunoSEQ output contained only junctional sequences without quality scores, so filtering could not match that applied to full-length reads. To assign V/J genes and CDR3, sequences were annotated using PyIR, a Python wrapper for IgBLAST v1.9, with IMGT germline references. Reads were removed for weak V/J assignments (E-value above 1e-6), missing CDR3, stop codons, out-of-frame junctions, or ambiguous translated residues. V3J clonotypes were defined as sequences sharing an identical inferred V gene, J gene, and CDR3 amino acid sequence. The percentage overlap between two repertoires was calculated by dividing the number of shared unique clonotypes by the size of the smaller repertoire. Repertoire richness was assessed with RTK rarefaction, the Chao1 estimator, and Recon v2.1 estimates of unobserved clonotypes. Generation probabilities for all TCRbeta clonotypes obtained by the gDNA method from several donors were computed using OLGA. TCRdb limited this immuneACCESS table to in-frame rearrangements with V and J called. A share of clones is missing; checked studies link under half to unresolved V genes, and the rest is unexplained. The DNA was the basis for D and trimming; V, J and clone size are from that table. In all, the sample holds around 2,000,000 clones, and approximately 94% of those were seen once. The top ten hold about 1.1% of the sample.

The data derive from a study of shared clonotypes between healthy human individuals (dated by TCRdb to the early 2020s). Study-wide context: The cohort comprised a couple of women and a few men aged 18 to 49 years. For each donor, CD4 naive and CD4 memory were each run on three plates, CD8 naive on two plates, and CD8 memory on one plate. To estimate repertoire size and how much clonotypes are shared between individuals, the study performed deep sequencing of blood TCR repertoires from roughly five healthy adults. Libraries were prepared and TCR repertoires were sequenced by different laboratories using diverse techniques, in order to increase sequencing depth and limit assay-specific biases. Leukapheresis yielded between about 0.8 and 8.9 billion PBMCs per donor. Beyond this particular receptor, the publication reports: Sampling was restricted to blood, and TCR repertoires in tissues likely differ from the TCR repertoires found in blood. Compared with non-shared clonotypes, clonotypes shared by all four sorted-subset donors had higher generation probabilities. Across a handful of donors, approximately 5% of naive CD4, 3.5% of naive CD8, under 2.5% of memory CD4, and approximately 0.42% of memory CD8 clonotypes were shared. The genetic and exposure-history diversity represented was limited by the small number of donors. Incomplete sequencing was indicated by rarefaction of sorted-subset datasets, despite the large sequencing depth. Naive subsets generally had larger estimated clonotype richness than memory subsets did. Pairwise subsampling indicated that sequencing depth was expected to affect the degree of clonotype sharing among donors.

V sheds 2 bases and J sheds 0 bases, leaving 12 bases between their ends. The CDR3 has 16 amino acids, counting the end cysteine and phenylalanine. Only CDR3 DNA remains: 48 bases, in frame from the first base. In the germline V gene (reference sequence), CDR1 corresponds to MNHNY and CDR2 to SVGAGI. CD8 naive samples were obtained by positive selection for CCR7 among CD45RO-negative cells, yielding a CD45RA+CCR7+ population from which TemRA cells were excluded. The donors were healthy, HIV-negative adults with no recently reported acute infections or vaccinations. Only Caucasian adults living in Nashville, Tennessee, USA were represented among the donors. Blood was obtained by leukapheresis, after which PBMCs were separated by Ficoll-Histopaque density gradient centrifugation and cryopreserved in liquid nitrogen vapor phase. Purity and quantity of every magnetically sorted T cell population were checked by analytical flow cytometry. Genomic DNA was isolated from each sorted fraction and quantified by UV absorbance on a Nanodrop 2000c.

Here the chain combines TRBV6-6 and TRBJ2-3, with a tentative D gene TRBD1 over 6 matching bases. The receptor was derived from a man aged 18 to 29 in good health. Material for sequencing was naive CD8+ T cells sorted from blood. The intended sense of this specimen's cell subset or site label: CD45RA+CCR7+. The DNA sequence is TGTGCCAGCAGTTACGGGGGCGTACGTAGCACAGATACGCAGTATTTT. This codes for CASSYGGVRSTDTQYF.